The 13 T cell receptor beta chains reported below all come from one sample, sequenced in a study of breast tumors, draining lymph nodes, adjacent tissues. TCRdb passed the multiplex PCR reads through MiXCR, listing each CDR3 protein once. Altogether approximately 52,000 distinct CDR3 sequences are present, under 50% being singletons, with the ten largest covering roughly a tenth. Material for sequencing was breast tumor tissue. These receptors were taken from a female donor with breast cancer. Some clones in this sample may be carry-over from other donors' samples.

This clonotype was seen only a few times. At one of its ends the junction is not consistent with the germline gene, which may arise from a read error. This chain's CDR3 is CSARDPRDLSHTQYF. The CDR3 bases are TGCAGTGCTAGAGATCCTAGGGACTTGTCCCATACGCAGTATTTC. The V call is TRBV20-1, the J call TRBJ2-3; D might be TRBD2 (6 bases). CDR3 length equals 15 residues. Germline V CDR1 and CDR2: DFQATT, SNEGSKA (reference sequence).

This clonotype was detected many times. The chain uses TRBV7-3 and TRBJ2-1; 11 bases fit TRBD1. Per germline, CDR1 SGHTA and CDR2 FQGTGA. The CDR3 has 15 amino acids. The V gene end was trimmed by 4 bases and the J gene end by 4 bases; junction bases not matched to a gene: 3. The CDR3 DNA is TGTGCCAGCAGCTGGGACAGGGGGGAATACAATGAGCAGTTCTTC. Protein sequence: CASSWDRGEYNEQFF.

In this sample, this clonotype turned up many times. The V and J genes are TRBV30 and TRBJ2-3; either TRBD1 or TRBD2 may fit D (6 bases each). The germline gives CDR1 GTSNPN, CDR2 SVGIG (reference sequence). This CDR3 is built from 13 residues. V dropped 8 bases and J dropped 3 bases, with 15 bases sitting between them. The CDR3 here is CAQKGGRTDTQYF. The CDR3 DNA follows: TGTGCCCAAAAGGGGGGACGGACAGATACGCAGTATTTT.

This clonotype was seen ten or more times. The rearrangement joins TRBV11-1 to TRBJ2-1; 11 bases align to TRBD1. Germline values: CDR1 SGHAT, CDR2 FQDESV (reference sequence). Losses at the gene ends were 8 bases for V and 7 bases for J; bases not matched to a gene: 10. This CDR3 contains 15 residues. The CDR3 DNA sequence: TGTGCCAGCCGCCAGAGGACAGGGGGCGAGAATGAGCAGTTCTTC. It encodes CASRQRTGGENEQFF. The full variable domain, rest sourced from reference TRBV11-1 and TRBJ2-1, is EAEVAQSPRYKITEKSQAVAFWCDPISGHATLYWYRQILGQGPELLVQFQDESVVDDSQLPKDRFSAERLKGVDSTLKIQPAELGDSAMYLCASRQRTGGENEQFFGPGTRLTVL.

Note on this clonotype: This could be a read error, since a much larger clone is one nucleotide away. The chain carries TRBV27 and TRBJ2-1; D remains ambiguous. The CDR3 totals 15 residues. With 5 bases removed from V and 1 base from J, the gap between germline ends came to 12 bases. Germline V gene lookup returns CDR1 MNHEY and CDR2 SMNVEV (reference sequence). The DNA for the CDR3 is TGTGCCAGCAGTGGCGTGGTAAGGTCCTACAATGAGCAGTTCTTC. Its protein product is CASSGVVRSYNEQFF.

Many counts were recorded for this clonotype. V and J are TRBV30 and TRBJ2-1; TRBD1 might be the D (6 bases). Between the trimmed V and J ends, which lost 8 bases and 4 bases, there was a span of 15 bases. This CDR3 has 13 residues. Germline values: CDR1 GTSNPN, CDR2 SVGIG (reference sequence). The CDR3 loop is CAARGEVYNEQFF. In DNA form, the CDR3 reads TGTGCCGCCAGGGGAGAGGTATACAATGAGCAGTTCTTC.

To note about this clonotype: The missing conserved phenylalanine or tryptophan at the end of this CDR3 makes a read error likely. Because the CDR3's place on the DNA is in doubt, the DNA is left out and the CDR3 is given as listed by TCRdb. This chain connects TRBV5-1 to TRBJ2-3; the D call TRBD2 from the table was never checked on the DNA. The CDR3 comprises 9 residues, both ends counted. Germline values: CDR1 SGHRS, CDR2 YFSETQ. The chain's CDR3 is CASSSTGTS.

This clonotype has at least ten counts. The chain has TRBV7-9 and TRBJ2-3; no clear D. CDR1 is SEHNR, CDR2 FQNEAQ, per germline (reference sequence). The CDR3 contains 15 residues. Trimming shortened V by 6 bases and J by 2 bases, and 15 bases separated the two germline ends. CDR3 region: CASRINQAYTDTQYF. For the CDR3, the DNA is TGTGCCAGCAGGATCAACCAGGCCTACACAGATACGCAGTATTTT.

Remarks on this clonotype: This may arise from a read error, as a much more abundant clone is one base away. The chain recombines TRBV4-2 with TRBJ1-2, with TRBD1 matching 7 bases. This CDR3 spans 14 amino acids. Germline CDR1 and CDR2: LGHNA and YNFKEQ. The ends lost 5 bases at V and 8 bases at J; junction bases unmatched: 11. The chain's CDR3 is CASSETQGPRGYTF. CDR3 DNA: TGTGCCAGCAGCGAAACACAGGGGCCCCGGGGCTACACCTTC.

This clonotype came up a few times. This sequence joins TRBV19 and TRBJ1-3; D unclear. The CDR3 totals 13 residues. CDR1 and CDR2 (germline): LNHDA, SQIVND (reference sequence). Deletions cut 5 bases from V and 6 bases from J, with 11 bases between. This chain's CDR3 is CASSPDPQNTIYF. CDR3 bases: TGTGCCAGTAGTCCGGACCCCCAAAACACCATATATTTT.

This clonotype has ten or more counts. Possible read error: a much larger clone is one base away. The chain is built from TRBV20-1 and TRBJ2-7; weak D call: TRBD2 (6 bases). V was trimmed by 3 bases and J by 6 bases, leaving 18 bases between them. Germline V gene lookup returns CDR1 DFQATT and CDR2 SNEGSKA (reference sequence). The CDR3 spans 14 residues. The CDR3 nucleotides are TGCAGTGCTAGGAGGAGACTAGGGGCCTCCGAGCAGTACTTC. Amino acid sequence: CSARRRLGASEQYF.

Ten or more counts support this clonotype. J is TRBJ1-3 and V is TRBV4-1; TRBD1 agrees at 9 bases. Germline CDR1 reads MGHRA; CDR2 reads YSYEKL. The CDR3 is 14 amino acids. With 3 bases clipped from V and 7 bases from J, the junction kept 4 bases outside the gene matches. The DNA of the CDR3 is TGCGCCAGCAGCCAGGGACAGGGTAGGAACACCATATATTTT. Amino acids: CASSQGQGRNTIYF.

A note on this clonotype: A single base separates this from a much larger clone, so it may be a read error. This chain links TRBV6-5 with TRBJ1-2, with a weak D call TRBD1 (6 bases). Germline assignment: CDR1 MNHEY and CDR2 SVGAGI. The ends were cut back, 5 bases at V and 3 bases at J, with 13 bases in the middle. This CDR3 has 14 residues. CDR3: CASSHPAGDYGYTF. The CDR3 DNA follows: TGTGCCAGCAGTCACCCGGCAGGGGACTATGGCTACACCTTC.